These 25 T cell receptor beta chains were sequenced from one sample in a study of cytomegalovirus exposure and HLA in healthy donors. The PCR was carried out with 60 Vbeta primers and 13 Jbeta primers. The protocol was immunoSEQ multiplex PCR, while the TCRdb copy is restricted to in-frame clones and leaves out a portion. The sample has around 92,000 clones; 65% to 75% are singletons. The material sequenced was PBMCs. These receptors all come from a female donor in good health and CMV-seropositive.

The chain uses TRBV25-1 and TRBJ1-1; TRBD1 is a possible D gene (5 bases). Per the germline V gene, CDR1 is MGHDK and CDR2 is SYGVNS. The CDR3 extends over 14 amino acids. V gave up 1 base and J gave up 6 bases, with 12 bases separating them. Written as DNA, the CDR3 is TGTGCCAGCAGTGAATGGGGGGGTATCCCTGAAGCTTTCTTT. Its protein is CASSEWGGIPEAFF.

V and J are TRBV30 and TRBJ2-7; 9 bases are shared with TRBD1. Germline assignment: CDR1 GTSNPN and CDR2 SVGIG (reference sequence). Trimming cost V 3 bases and J 1 base; bases outside gene matches: 1. The CDR3 loop spans 13 amino acids. This CDR3 reads CAWRQGASYEQYF. The CDR3 coding sequence is TGTGCCTGGAGACAGGGGGCATCCTACGAGCAGTACTTC.

This chain links TRBV7-9 with TRBJ1-5; 10 bases fit TRBD1. After removal of 6 bases from V and 7 bases from J, the junction contained 9 bases not matched to a gene. Germline V gene sequence: CDR1 SEHNR, CDR2 FQNEAQ (reference sequence). CDR3 length: 15 residues. The CDR3 loop is CASSSGTGEGQPQHF. CDR3 nucleotide sequence: TGTGCCAGCAGTTCCGGGACAGGGGAAGGACAGCCCCAGCATTTT.

The V and J genes are TRBV29-1 and TRBJ2-5, with D possibly being TRBD1 (6 bases). Trimming stripped 3 bases from V and 6 bases from J, with 11 bases between. Germline CDR1 SQVTM, CDR2 ANQGSEA. The CDR3 extends over 12 amino acids. As DNA, the CDR3 is TGCAGCGTTGATGTCAGGGGCCAGACCCAGTACTTC. Its protein product is CSVDVRGQTQYF.

The V call is TRBV19, the J call TRBJ1-1; 8 bases agree with TRBD1. CDR3 length: 13 residues. Germline loops: CDR1 LNHDA, CDR2 SQIVND (reference sequence). Trimming at V came to 6 bases and at J to 4 bases, leaving 4 bases not matched to a gene. The CDR3 reads CASRSGGGTEAFF. Written as DNA, the CDR3 is TGTGCCAGTAGATCAGGGGGCGGCACTGAAGCTTTCTTT.

This clone was picked up a small number of times. The V and J genes are TRBV19 and TRBJ1-6, with D possibly matching TRBD1 (6 bases). In germline, CDR1 is LNHDA, CDR2 SQIVND (reference sequence). The V and J ends lost 9 bases and 7 bases respectively, with 13 bases between them. This CDR3 region has 13 residues. The CDR3 sequence is CARQDSLNSPLHF. Written as DNA, the CDR3 is TGTGCCAGACAGGACAGTCTGAATTCACCCCTCCACTTT.

This chain links TRBV6-5 with TRBJ2-3, with 7 positions matching TRBD1. V lost 6 bases, J lost 2 bases, and 8 bases stayed unmatched. Germline V gene sequence: CDR1 MNHEY, CDR2 SVGAGI. The CDR3 runs to 15 residues. This CDR3 is CASSFPDRVTDTQYF. DNA of the CDR3: TGTGCCAGCAGCTTCCCCGACAGGGTCACAGATACGCAGTATTTT.

This chain uses TRBV7-2 with TRBJ2-3; 13 bases line up with TRBD2. The CDR3 covers 16 residues. Germline-derived CDR1 and CDR2 are SGHTA and FQGNSA. V lost 5 bases and J lost 8; bases outside the gene matches: 10. Written as DNA, the CDR3 is TGTGCCAGCAGCCCGACTAGCGGGGGGCTGGATGGTACGCAGTATTTT. As protein: CASSPTSGGLDGTQYF. Drawing the rest from reference TRBV7-2 and TRBJ2-3, the complete variable domain is GAGVSQSPSNKVTEKGKDVELRCDPISGHTALYWYRQSLGQGLEFLIYFQGNSAPDKSGLPSDRFSAERTGGSVSTLTIQRTQQEDSAVYLCASSPTSGGLDGTQYFGPGTRLTVL.

DNA of the CDR3: TGCGCCAGCGGACCTTGGCACAGGGGGCAGAACTATGGCTACACCTTC. As protein: CASGPWHRGQNYGYTF. The chain is built from TRBV23-1 and TRBJ1-2; 9 bases align to TRBD1. TRBV23-1 falls under the ORF class, with uncertain function. With 8 bases clipped from V and 2 bases from J, the junction kept 12 bases outside the gene matches. This CDR3 has 16 amino acids.

The genes are TRBV6-6 and TRBJ2-2; tentatively, D is TRBD2 (6 bases). The germline V gene encodes CDR1 MNHNY and CDR2 SVGAGI (reference sequence). V lost 10 bases, J lost 5 bases, and 17 bases lay in between. This CDR3 comprises 14 residues. In DNA form, the CDR3 reads TGTGCCATGGCGGGAAGTCGGTGGACCGGGGAGCTGTTTTTT. Its translation: CAMAGSRWTGELFF.

Written as DNA, the CDR3 is TGTGCCAGCAGTTTTGACAGGGAAGTGGATCAGCCCCAGCATTTT. This codes for CASSFDREVDQPQHF. The chain recombines TRBV28 with TRBJ1-5, with TRBD1 matching over 7 bases. The V gene end was trimmed by 3 bases and the J gene end by 5 bases; junction bases not matched to a gene: 7. Germline V gene lookup returns CDR1 MDHEN and CDR2 SYDVKM. The CDR3 totals 15 residues.

The rearrangement links TRBV6-4 to TRBJ1-6, with D perhaps TRBD1 (5 bases). In germline, CDR1 is MRHNA, CDR2 SNTAGT. Trimming cost V 5 bases and J 5 bases, with 7 bases left between them. The CDR3 runs 13 residues. The CDR3 DNA is TGTGCCAGCAGTCTCAGGGATAATTCACCCCTCCACTTT. Amino acids: CASSLRDNSPLHF.

This chain connects TRBV25-1 to TRBJ2-7; 7 nucleotides line up with TRBD1. The V gene end was trimmed by 3 bases and the J gene end by 0 bases; junction bases not matched to a gene: 5. Germline values: CDR1 MGHDK, CDR2 SYGVNS. The CDR3 extends over 15 amino acids. The CDR3 nucleotides are TGTGCCAGCAGTGATAGGACAGGAGCCTCCTACGAGCAGTACTTC. Protein product: CASSDRTGASYEQYF.

The chain is built from TRBV4-1 and TRBJ2-7; 11 bases fit TRBD2. The germline gives CDR1 MGHRA, CDR2 YSYEKL. The junction had 15 bases not matched to a gene; V was cut back by 0 bases and J by 5 bases. The CDR3 totals 19 residues. The DNA of the CDR3 is TGCGCCAGCAGCCAAGATGCCCCTAGCGGGGGGCTCCCTCCGGACGAGCAGTACTTC. Protein sequence: CASSQDAPSGGLPPDEQYF.

V gene TRBV11-1 combines with J gene TRBJ2-1, with 8 positions matching TRBD1. CDR1 is SGHAT, CDR2 FQDESV, per germline (reference sequence). The trim removed 5 bases at V and 14 bases at J, leaving 14 bases unmatched. The CDR3 has 14 amino acids. CDR3 DNA sequence: TGTGCCAGCAGCACAGGACAGGGAAGGATGGAGGAGTTCTTC. Its protein is CASSTGQGRMEEFF.

This clone was counted a single time. The rearrangement uses TRBV7-9 and TRBJ1-2; 10 positions match TRBD1. V dropped 1 base and J dropped 2; count of bases not matched to a gene: 4. The CDR3 spans 16 residues. From germline, CDR1 is SEHNR and CDR2 FQNEAQ (reference sequence). CDR3 nucleotides: TGTGCCAGCAGCTTAGACTGGGGACAGGGGAACTATGGCTACACCTTC. It codes for CASSLDWGQGNYGYTF.

The chain joins TRBV2 to TRBJ2-5; 8 bases agree with TRBD1. CDR3 length: 16 residues. Germline trimming cut 4 bases from V and 4 bases from J; bases unmatched to any gene: 11. Germline V gives CDR1 SNHLY, CDR2 FYNNEI. Here the CDR3 reads CASSGGTGSSSETQYF. The CDR3 DNA reads as TGTGCCAGCAGTGGGGGGACAGGAAGTAGTTCAGAGACCCAGTACTTC.

The V gene is TRBV5-1, the J gene TRBJ2-2; 11 bases match TRBD2. The J segment lost 4 bases and the V segment lost 1 base, leaving 3 bases of the junction unmatched. This CDR3 comprises 16 residues. The germline gives CDR1 SGHRS, CDR2 YFSETQ. CDR3 DNA sequence: TGCGCCAGCAGCTTGACTAGCGGGGGTTTCACCGGGGAGCTGTTTTTT. It yields the protein CASSLTSGGFTGELFF.

This chain connects TRBV5-4 to TRBJ2-3, with TRBD2 identical over 9 bases. V was pared by 1 base and J by 0 bases, with 9 bases of the junction left unmatched. The CDR3 is made up of 18 amino acids. CDR1 and CDR2 from the germline V gene are SGHNT and YYREEE (reference sequence). The CDR3 bases are TGTGCCAGCAGCTTGTTGTCGGCGGGGGGGGCTAGCACAGATACGCAGTATTTT. Its translation: CASSLLSAGGASTDTQYF. Drawing the rest from reference TRBV5-4 and TRBJ2-3, the complete variable domain is ETGVTQSPTHLIKTRGQQVTLRCSSQSGHNTVSWYQQALGQGPQFIFQYYREEENGRGNFPPRFSGLQFPNYSSELNVNALELDDSALYLCASSLLSAGGASTDTQYFGPGTRLTVL.

V gene TRBV27 combines with J gene TRBJ2-1, with D possibly matching TRBD1 (6 bases). CDR1 and CDR2 (germline): MNHEY, SMNVEV (reference sequence). This CDR3 is 12 amino acids long. The V end lost 6 bases, the J end lost 9 bases, and 12 bases lay between the germline ends. CDR3 residues: CASSYRVGEQFF. For the CDR3, the DNA is TGTGCCAGCAGCTACAGGGTGGGTGAGCAGTTCTTC.

This chain joins TRBV30 and TRBJ1-6; a weak D match, TRBD1 (6 bases). V dropped 4 bases and J dropped 12 bases, with 10 bases sitting between them. The CDR3 has 11 residues. From germline, CDR1 is GTSNPN and CDR2 SVGIG (reference sequence). The CDR3 loop is CAWNLGGPLHF. CDR3 in DNA: TGTGCCTGGAATTTAGGGGGACCCCTCCACTTT.

V is TRBV29-1 and J is TRBJ2-3; 9 nucleotides agree with TRBD2. The V gene's germline CDR1 is SQVTM and CDR2 ANQGSEA. This CDR3 comprises 15 residues. The V gene end was trimmed by 0 bases and the J gene end by 5 bases; junction bases not matched to a gene: 6. The chain's CDR3 is CSVEDRKAGGDTQYF. CDR3 in DNA: TGCAGCGTTGAAGATCGAAAAGCGGGAGGAGATACGCAGTATTTT.

This chain connects TRBV5-1 to TRBJ2-1; the D is unclear. Looked up from germline, CDR1 is SGHRS and CDR2 is YFSETQ. V lost 1 base, J lost 8 bases, and 19 bases lay in between. The CDR3 has 16 residues. CDR3 nucleotide sequence: TGCGCCAGCAGCTTGCTTTCGACTCCAACAAGCGATGAGCAGTTCTTC. It yields the protein CASSLLSTPTSDEQFF. The whole variable domain, remainder taken from reference TRBV5-1 and TRBJ2-1, is KAGVTQTPRYLIKTRGQQVTLSCSPISGHRSVSWYQQTPGQGLQFLFEYFSETQRNKGNFPGRFSGRQFSNSRSEMNVSTLELGDSALYLCASSLLSTPTSDEQFFGPGTRLTVL.

The genes are TRBV5-1 and TRBJ2-5; D perhaps matches TRBD1 (6 bases). There are 13 residues in the CDR3. V shed 1 base and J shed 3 bases, with 7 bases lying between them. Germline values: CDR1 SGHRS, CDR2 YFSETQ. CDR3 amino acids: CASSLSGEETQYF. In DNA, the CDR3 is TGCGCCAGCAGCTTGTCAGGGGAAGAGACCCAGTACTTC.

V gene TRBV6-1 combines with J gene TRBJ2-7; maybe TRBD2 (5 bases). The CDR3 runs 13 residues. The V end was cut by 2 bases, the J end by 1 base, with 6 bases between. Germline CDR1 reads MNHNS; CDR2 reads SASEGT. Written as DNA, the CDR3 is TGTGCCAGCAGTGAATGGACTTCCTACGAGCAGTACTTC. This translates into CASSEWTSYEQYF.